This T cell receptor (beta chain) is from a study of T cell repertoires in cytomegalovirus infection. This clonotype was counted a few times. The antigen remains undetermined. The length of the CDR3 is 16 residues. Losses at the gene ends were 6 bases for V and 4 bases for J; bases not matched to a gene: 7. Germline V gene lookup returns CDR1 ENHRY and CDR2 SYGVKD. TCRdb processed the reads anew with MiXCR; each CDR3 protein has one entry. The sample consists of about 700,000 distinct CDR3 sequences, 30% to 35% of them appearing once. Study results and caveats: Dominating the ex vivo response were HLA-C-restricted CMV-specific TCR beta clonotypes.

Specimen: cultured PBMCs, collected from culture after CMV antigen stimulation. The chain is built from TRBV10-3 and TRBJ2-3; 13 bases agree with TRBD2. The receptor was derived from a human donor in good health (CMV status not recorded). Some clones in this sample may be carry-over from other donors' samples. The DNA of the CDR3 is TGTGCCATCAGCATGAGGACTAGCGGGGGAGCAGATACGCAGTATTTT. The encoded protein is CAISMRTSGGADTQYF.